The 24 T cell receptor beta chains reported below all come from one sample, sequenced in a study of T cells in Graves' hyperthyroidism and ophthalmopathy. RNA transcripts were the template for amplifying TCR beta CDR3 regions. An initial round of RT-PCR targeting the TCR CDR3 relied on the HTBI primer set. Each CDR3 protein is one row after TCRdb ran MiXCR on the multiplex PCR reads. The data contain hundreds of thousands of distinct CDR3 sequences, 13% to 15% of them singletons. Sequenced sample: blood. These receptors were obtained from a woman younger than 35 with Graves' hyperthyroidism.

There are a few counts of this clonotype. This sequence joins TRBV7-2 and TRBJ1-3, with 8 bases fitting TRBD1. Per germline, CDR1 SGHTA and CDR2 FQGNSA. The CDR3 is made up of 17 amino acids. V lost 2 bases and J lost 4; bases outside the gene matches: 10. The CDR3 reads CASSLRSRGLAGNTIYF. The DNA for the CDR3 is TGTGCCAGCAGCTTAAGGTCCAGGGGGCTTGCGGGAAACACCATATATTTT.

This clonotype was seen many times. The gene calls are TRBV3-1 and TRBJ1-1; D not certain. V lost 4 bases and J lost 4, with 13 bases in between. CDR3 size: 14 residues. In germline, CDR1 is LGHDT, CDR2 YNNKEL (reference sequence). The CDR3 sequence is CASSLIQRSTEAFF. The CDR3 region has the DNA TGTGCCAGCAGCCTGATTCAACGGAGCACTGAAGCTTTCTTT. The full variable domain, completed using reference TRBV3-1 and TRBJ1-1, is DTAVSQTPKYLVTQMGNDKSIKCEQNLGHDTMYWYKQDSKKFLKIMFSYNNKELIINETVPNRFSPKSPDKAHLNLHINSLELGDSAVYFCASSLIQRSTEAFFGQGTRLTVV.

This clonotype came up a few times. The V call is TRBV6-1, the J call TRBJ2-2, with D perhaps TRBD1 or TRBD2 (6 bases each). V lost 11 bases, J lost 4 bases, and 17 bases lay in between. Germline CDR1 is MNHNS and CDR2 is SASEGT. The CDR3 length is 14 residues. The CDR3 sequence: CAAWRRGSTGELFF. CDR3 DNA sequence: TGTGCCGCTTGGAGGAGGGGGAGCACCGGGGAGCTGTTTTTT.

J is TRBJ2-1 and V is TRBV27, with 9 positions matching TRBD1. V was pared by 2 bases and J by 9 bases, with 8 bases of the junction left unmatched. Germline CDR1 reads MNHEY; CDR2 reads SMNVEV (reference sequence). This CDR3 has 15 amino acids. The CDR3 DNA sequence: TGTGCCAGCAGTTTACAAACAGGGGGCCGTCGTGAGCAGTTCTTC. Its translation is CASSLQTGGRREQFF.

V and J are TRBV18 and TRBJ1-5, with TRBD1 matching 7 bases. The J segment lost 0 bases and the V segment lost 6 bases, leaving 11 bases of the junction unmatched. Germline V gives CDR1 KGHSH, CDR2 LQKENI. CDR3 length: 17 amino acids. Here the CDR3 reads CASSLGQATYSNQPQHF. CDR3 bases: TGTGCCAGCTCTCTAGGACAGGCGACGTATAGCAATCAGCCCCAGCATTTT.

The rearrangement uses TRBV13 and TRBJ2-1; weak D call: TRBD2 (6 bases). The germline gives CDR1 PRHDT, CDR2 FYEKMQ (reference sequence). The CDR3 covers 15 residues. Trimming removed 4 bases from V and 9 bases from J, with 19 bases in between. This CDR3 reads CASSYTSMRTIEQFF. For the CDR3, the DNA is TGTGCCAGCAGCTATACTAGCATGAGGACAATTGAGCAGTTCTTC.

This clonotype has just a few counts. J is TRBJ2-1 and V is TRBV6-6, with 12 positions matching TRBD1. This CDR3 comprises 19 residues. CDR1 MNHNY and CDR2 SVGAGI come from the germline V gene (reference sequence). Trimming at V came to 1 base and at J to 10 bases, leaving 17 bases not matched to a gene. The CDR3 bases are TGTGCCAGCAGTTACTTTCCCTCCCGCCGGGACAGGGGGCGTGGGGAGCAGTTCTTC. Its protein product is CASSYFPSRRDRGRGEQFF.

This clonotype was recorded many times. The chain joins TRBV20-1 to TRBJ2-1, with 10 bases that match TRBD2. Trimming at V came to 6 bases and at J to 8 bases, leaving 22 bases not matched to a gene. Germline V gene sequence: CDR1 DFQATT, CDR2 SNEGSKA (reference sequence). This CDR3 region has 18 residues. The CDR3 nucleotides are TGCAGTGCCCCCAACCTAGCGGGAGACCCCTCATTTAGTTATGAGCAGTTCTTC. Its protein is CSAPNLAGDPSFSYEQFF.

There are many counts of this clonotype. This sequence joins TRBV12-3 or TRBV12-4 and TRBJ1-2; D may be TRBD1 (6 bases). With 8 bases removed from V and 7 bases from J, the gap between germline ends came to 26 bases. The CDR3 is 16 amino acids. As DNA, the CDR3 is TGTGCCAGCGCCGAGGGGACAAGAAGTTCGGGAGGTGGCTACACCTTC. Its protein is CASAEGTRSSGGGYTF.

The chain uses TRBV20-1 and TRBJ2-7; no reliable D call. The germline V and J ends were trimmed by 3 bases and 7 bases, with 10 bases remaining between them. CDR3 length equals 11 residues. Germline CDR1 reads DFQATT; CDR2 reads SNEGSKA (reference sequence). The CDR3 reads CSARLGSEQYF. The CDR3 bases are TGCAGTGCTAGGTTGGGGTCAGAGCAGTACTTC.

The V and J genes are TRBV7-2 and TRBJ2-1; D not certain. The germline V and J ends were trimmed by 4 bases and 6 bases, with 13 bases remaining between them. The CDR3 contains 14 residues. Looked up from germline, CDR1 is SGHTA and CDR2 is FQGNSA. The chain's CDR3 is CASSWRPRANEQFF. CDR3 sequence (DNA): TGTGCCAGCAGCTGGCGACCTAGGGCCAATGAGCAGTTCTTC.

The rearrangement uses TRBV5-1 and TRBJ2-5, with 9 bases that match TRBD2. After removal of 4 bases from V and 3 bases from J, the junction contained 7 bases not matched to a gene. Germline V CDR1 and CDR2: SGHRS, YFSETQ. CDR3 length: 15 amino acids. CDR3 bases: TGCGCCAGCAGCCCCCCCTCTAGCGGGAAAGAGACCCAGTACTTC. This gives the protein CASSPPSSGKETQYF.

Only a few counts were recorded for this clonotype. The chain uses TRBV15 and TRBJ1-5, with a tentative D call TRBD1 (5 bases). The length of the CDR3 is 14 residues. CDR1 is LNHNV, CDR2 YYDKDF, per germline (reference sequence). Trimming cost V 5 bases and J 4 bases, with 12 bases left between them. The CDR3, as DNA: TGTGCCACCAGCCACACTGACAGAAATCAGCCCCAGCATTTT. Translation gives CATSHTDRNQPQHF.

This clonotype has a count of ten or more. This sequence joins TRBV20-1 and TRBJ2-5; TRBD2 aligns across 13 bases. This CDR3 is 17 amino acids long. J was trimmed by 0 bases and V by 7 bases; bases with no gene match: 11. Germline V lookup: CDR1 DFQATT, CDR2 SNEGSKA (reference sequence). CDR3 sequence reads: CSGSPGLAGPNQETQYF. CDR3 bases: TGCAGTGGTTCCCCGGGACTAGCGGGACCTAACCAAGAGACCCAGTACTTC.

This clonotype showed up just a few times. The V and J genes are TRBV20-1 and TRBJ2-7, with 8 bases fitting TRBD1. This CDR3 comprises 13 residues. Trimming cost V 3 bases and J 3 bases; bases outside gene matches: 4. Germline assignment: CDR1 DFQATT and CDR2 SNEGSKA (reference sequence). The CDR3 sequence: CSARLTGGYEQYF. The CDR3 DNA reads TGCAGTGCTAGGCTAACAGGGGGCTACGAGCAGTACTTC.

The chain links TRBV20-1 to TRBJ2-4; 7 bases align to TRBD2. From germline, CDR1 is DFQATT and CDR2 SNEGSKA (reference sequence). Losses at the gene ends were 6 bases for V and 4 bases for J; bases not matched to a gene: 6. The CDR3 totals 13 residues. The CDR3 loop is CSAPPAGKNIQYF. The CDR3 DNA sequence: TGCAGTGCCCCCCCAGCGGGAAAAAACATTCAGTACTTC.

The sample holds a few counts of this clonotype. This chain connects TRBV6-2 or TRBV6-3 to TRBJ1-5, with 7 bases lining up with TRBD1. The CDR3 is made up of 16 amino acids. The V gene end was trimmed by 5 bases and the J gene end by 4 bases; junction bases not matched to a gene: 11. Germline CDR1 reads MNHEY; CDR2 reads SVGEGT. As DNA, the CDR3 is TGTGCCAGCAGTGAAACGCGCAGGGGGGCGAATCAGCCCCAGCATTTT. Translating it yields CASSETRRGANQPQHF.

At least ten counts were recorded for this clonotype. The chain uses TRBV30 and TRBJ1-1; D unclear. There are 12 residues in the CDR3. V shed 4 bases and J shed 4 bases, with 10 bases lying between them. Germline CDR1 is GTSNPN and CDR2 is SVGIG (reference sequence). The CDR3 sequence is CAWTGIFTEAFF. The CDR3, as DNA: TGTGCCTGGACAGGTATTTTCACTGAAGCTTTCTTT. Full variable domain (rest looked up from reference TRBV30 and TRBJ1-1): SQTIHQWPATLVQPVGSPLSLECTVEGTSNPNLYWYRQAAGRGLQLLFYSVGIGQISSEVPQNLSASRPQDRQFILSSKKLLLSDSGFYLCAWTGIFTEAFFGQGTRLTVV.

This chain uses TRBV3-1 with TRBJ2-1; TRBD2 is a possible D gene (6 bases). The CDR3 is 15 residues long. The germline V gene encodes CDR1 LGHDT and CDR2 YNNKEL (reference sequence). Trimming pared 0 bases from V and 7 bases from J, leaving 13 bases between. The DNA for the CDR3 is TGTGCCAGCAGCCAAGATCGGGTGGGGGGAAATGAGCAGTTCTTC. Residues: CASSQDRVGGNEQFF.

This clonotype was found a few times. The V and J genes are TRBV4-1 and TRBJ2-7; 8 bases align to TRBD2. The length of the CDR3 is 16 residues. V lost 0 bases, J lost 6 bases, and 10 bases stayed unmatched. Germline values: CDR1 MGHRA, CDR2 YSYEKL. The CDR3 here is CASSQEVAGYPSEQYF. The CDR3 DNA is TGCGCCAGCAGCCAAGAGGTAGCGGGGTATCCATCCGAGCAGTACTTC.

The chain couples TRBV4-2 to TRBJ2-7, with 10 bases matching TRBD2. The CDR3 has 20 residues. In germline, CDR1 is LGHNA, CDR2 YNFKEQ. The V gene end was trimmed by 0 bases and the J gene end by 6 bases; junction bases not matched to a gene: 20. CDR3 nucleotide sequence: TGTGCCAGCAGCCAAGAGCGGCTAGCGGGAGATATTATAGGGACCTGCGAGCAGTACTTC. Encoded protein: CASSQERLAGDIIGTCEQYF.

This clonotype was observed a handful of times. The gene calls are TRBV5-1 and TRBJ2-1; no clear D gene. Germline loops: CDR1 SGHRS, CDR2 YFSETQ. The CDR3 sequence is 18 residues long. Between the trimmed V and J ends, which lost 3 bases and 8 bases, there was a span of 27 bases. The CDR3 nucleotides are TGCGCCAGCAGCTCCCACCATAGGCTAGGCCACCCTGGGGATGAGCAGTTCTTC. It is translated as CASSSHHRLGHPGDEQFF.

This clonotype has a single count. This sequence may be a read error, since a much larger clone differs from it by one base. The chain couples TRBV2 to TRBJ2-3, with D possibly matching TRBD2 (6 bases). The germline V gene has CDR1 SNHLY and CDR2 FYNNEI. The CDR3 is 13 amino acids. V was trimmed by 6 bases and J by 1 base, leaving 8 bases between them. CDR3 sequence reads: CASRRDGTDTQYF. CDR3 nucleotides: TGTGCCAGCAGGCGGGACGGCACAGATACGCAGTATTTT.

V usage is TRBV24-1 and J usage is TRBJ2-2; unclear D gene. Trimming pared 4 bases from V and 4 bases from J, leaving 21 bases between. Germline V lookup: CDR1 KGHDR, CDR2 SFDVKD. This CDR3 spans 18 amino acids. Here the CDR3 DNA reads TGTGCCACCAGTGACCCTGTCCCGAGAGAACAAGGCACCGGGGAGCTGTTTTTT. This encodes CATSDPVPREQGTGELFF.